This record looks at one T cell receptor (beta chain) sequence and its context. Its antigen is still unknown. These data belong to a study of CD8+ T cells in alopecia areata. Extraction and reverse transcription of RNA yielded cDNA as the sequencing template. The repertoire was sequenced with immunoSEQ multiplex PCR; TCRdb's copy has only in-frame clones and lacks some. The sample shows about 200,000 clones, 58% of them seen only once. Findings and caveats of the study: Resident alphabeta T cells of normal skin are also sequenced in scalp samples. Possibly as an HLA-related effect, TCR sharing across patients appeared less clear than in mice. Researchers report lesional scalp, most notably alopecia totalis/universalis, outstripped normal scalp in clonality.

Treatment specified: oral pan-JAK inhibitor, 5-10 mg twice daily. The clonotype comes from a human donor with alopecia areata. The sequenced sample was CD4+ T cells sorted from blood, obtained at week 24, from a patient treated with tofacitinib.

The CDR3 loop reads CASPRLSGANVLTF. CDR3 DNA: TGTGCCAGCCCCCGGCTCTCTGGGGCCAACGTCCTGACTTTC. This chain uses TRBV2 with TRBJ2-6; the D is unclear. V lost 8 bases and J 0 bases, leaving 8 bases between the germline ends. The CDR3 runs to 14 residues. Germline CDR1 SNHLY, CDR2 FYNNEI.